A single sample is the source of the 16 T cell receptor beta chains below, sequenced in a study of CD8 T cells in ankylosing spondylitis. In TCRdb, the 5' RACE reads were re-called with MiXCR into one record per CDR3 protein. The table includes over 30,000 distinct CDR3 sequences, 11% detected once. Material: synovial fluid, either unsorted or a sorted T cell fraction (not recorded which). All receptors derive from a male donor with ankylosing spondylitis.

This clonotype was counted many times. Here the CDR3 DNA reads TGTGCCAGCAAAAAATGGACTAGCGGGAGAGGGTCCTACGAGCAGTACTTC. Its protein is CASKKWTSGRGSYEQYF. V usage is TRBV28 and J usage is TRBJ2-7; TRBD2 matches at 13 bases. Trimming at V came to 7 bases and at J to 1 base, leaving 10 bases not matched to a gene. Germline CDR1 is MDHEN and CDR2 is SYDVKM. The CDR3 has 17 residues.

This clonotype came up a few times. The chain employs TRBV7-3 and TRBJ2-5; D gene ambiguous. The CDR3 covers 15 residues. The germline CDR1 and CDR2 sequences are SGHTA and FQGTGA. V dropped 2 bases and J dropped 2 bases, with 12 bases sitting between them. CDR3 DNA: TGTGCCAGCAGCTTATCGATAGAAGATCAAGAGACCCAGTACTTC. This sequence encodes CASSLSIEDQETQYF.

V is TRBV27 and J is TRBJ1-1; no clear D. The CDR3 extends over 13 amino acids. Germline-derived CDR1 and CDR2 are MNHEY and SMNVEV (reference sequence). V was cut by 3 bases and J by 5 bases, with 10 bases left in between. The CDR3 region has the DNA TGTGCCAGCAGTTTTTCGGGGTTGACTGAAGCTTTCTTT. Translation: CASSFSGLTEAFF.

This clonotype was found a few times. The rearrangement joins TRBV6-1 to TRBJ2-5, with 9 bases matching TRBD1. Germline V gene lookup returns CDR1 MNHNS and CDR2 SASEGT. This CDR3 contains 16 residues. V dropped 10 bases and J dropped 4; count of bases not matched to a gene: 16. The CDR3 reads CATTEAPGQGVETQYF. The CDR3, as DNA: TGTGCCACCACCGAGGCGCCGGGACAGGGTGTAGAGACCCAGTACTTC.

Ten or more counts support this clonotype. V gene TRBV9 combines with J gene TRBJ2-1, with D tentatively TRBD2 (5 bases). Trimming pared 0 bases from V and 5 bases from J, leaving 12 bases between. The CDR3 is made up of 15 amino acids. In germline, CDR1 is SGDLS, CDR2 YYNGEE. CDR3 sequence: CASSVEGGANNEQFF. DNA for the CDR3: TGTGCCAGCAGCGTAGAAGGAGGCGCAAACAATGAGCAGTTCTTC.

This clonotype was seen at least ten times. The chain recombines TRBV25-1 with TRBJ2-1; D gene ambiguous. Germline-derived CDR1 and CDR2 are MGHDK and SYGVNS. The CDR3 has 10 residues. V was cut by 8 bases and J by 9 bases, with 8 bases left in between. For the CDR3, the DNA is TGTGCCAGCTCCCGAGTTGAGCAGTTCTTC. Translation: CASSRVEQFF.

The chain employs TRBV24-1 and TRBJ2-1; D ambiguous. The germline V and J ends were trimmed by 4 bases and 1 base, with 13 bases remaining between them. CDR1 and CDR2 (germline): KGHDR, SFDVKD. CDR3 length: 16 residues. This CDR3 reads CATSDTGVGSYNEQFF. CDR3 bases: TGTGCCACCAGTGACACCGGTGTAGGGTCCTACAATGAGCAGTTCTTC.

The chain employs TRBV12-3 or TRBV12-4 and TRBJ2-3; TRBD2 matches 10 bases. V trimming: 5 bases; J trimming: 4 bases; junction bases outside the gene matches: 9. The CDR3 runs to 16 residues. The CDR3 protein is CASSPGTSVLPDTQYF. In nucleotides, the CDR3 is TGTGCCAGCAGTCCCGGGACTAGCGTCCTCCCAGATACGCAGTATTTT.

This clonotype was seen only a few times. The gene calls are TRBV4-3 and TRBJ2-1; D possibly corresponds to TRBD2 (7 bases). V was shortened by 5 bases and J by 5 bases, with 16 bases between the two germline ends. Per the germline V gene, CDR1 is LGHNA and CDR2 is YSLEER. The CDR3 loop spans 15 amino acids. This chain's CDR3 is CASSKSGTLDNEQFF. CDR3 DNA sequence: TGCGCCAGCAGCAAAAGCGGGACACTCGACAATGAGCAGTTCTTC.

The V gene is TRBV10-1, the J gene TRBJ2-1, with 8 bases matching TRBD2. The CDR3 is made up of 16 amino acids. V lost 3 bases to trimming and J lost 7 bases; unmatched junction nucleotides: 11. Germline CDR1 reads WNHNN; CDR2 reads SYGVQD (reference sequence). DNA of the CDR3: TGCGCCAGCAGTGATACGAGAGCGGGAGCACGAAATGAGCAGTTCTTC. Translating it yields CASSDTRAGARNEQFF.

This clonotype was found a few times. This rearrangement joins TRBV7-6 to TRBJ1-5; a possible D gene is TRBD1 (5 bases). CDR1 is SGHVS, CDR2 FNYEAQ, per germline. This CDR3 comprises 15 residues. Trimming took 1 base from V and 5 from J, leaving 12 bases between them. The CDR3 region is CASSLGGGGDQPQHF. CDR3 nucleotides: TGTGCCAGCAGCTTAGGCGGGGGGGGGGATCAGCCCCAGCATTTT.

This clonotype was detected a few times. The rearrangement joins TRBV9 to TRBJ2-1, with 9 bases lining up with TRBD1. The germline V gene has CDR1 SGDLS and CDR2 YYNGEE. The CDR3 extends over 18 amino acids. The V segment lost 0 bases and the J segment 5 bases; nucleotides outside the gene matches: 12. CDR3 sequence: CASSVVPQGAGRNNEQFF. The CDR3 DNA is TGTGCCAGCAGCGTAGTGCCACAGGGGGCGGGCAGAAACAATGAGCAGTTCTTC.

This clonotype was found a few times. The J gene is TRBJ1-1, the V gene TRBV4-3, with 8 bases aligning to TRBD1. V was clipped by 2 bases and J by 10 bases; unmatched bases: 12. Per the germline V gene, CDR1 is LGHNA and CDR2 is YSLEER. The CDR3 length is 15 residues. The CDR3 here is CASSQLTGGANGAFF. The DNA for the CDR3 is TGCGCCAGCAGCCAACTTACAGGGGGGGCGAATGGAGCTTTCTTT.

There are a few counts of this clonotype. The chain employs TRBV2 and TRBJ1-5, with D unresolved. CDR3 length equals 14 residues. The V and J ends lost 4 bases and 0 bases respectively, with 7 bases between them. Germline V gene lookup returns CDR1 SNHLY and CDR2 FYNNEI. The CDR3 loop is CASSALDSNQPQHF. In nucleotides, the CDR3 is TGTGCCAGCAGTGCCCTGGATAGCAATCAGCCCCAGCATTTT.

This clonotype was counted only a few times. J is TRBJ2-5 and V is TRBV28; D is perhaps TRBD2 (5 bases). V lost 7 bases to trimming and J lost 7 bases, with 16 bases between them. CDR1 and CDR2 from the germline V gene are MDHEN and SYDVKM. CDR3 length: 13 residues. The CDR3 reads CASTGSGDGTQYF. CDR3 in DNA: TGTGCCAGCACGGGGTCAGGTGATGGGACCCAGTACTTC.

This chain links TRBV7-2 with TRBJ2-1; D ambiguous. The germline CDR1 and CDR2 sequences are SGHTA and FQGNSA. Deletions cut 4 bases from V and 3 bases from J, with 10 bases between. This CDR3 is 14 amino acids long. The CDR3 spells CASSYTSDYNEQFF. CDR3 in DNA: TGTGCCAGCAGCTACACAAGCGACTACAATGAGCAGTTCTTC.